This entry concerns a single T cell receptor beta chain. This entry comes from a study of regulatory T cells in long-lasting Graves disease. This CDR3 region has 17 residues. V shed 6 bases and J shed 0 bases, with 19 bases lying between them. The germline CDR1 and CDR2 sequences are SNHLY and FYNNEI. Researchers made TCR beta libraries by using iRepertoire HTBI primers and running Arm-PCR on CDR3 regions. MiXCR, applied by TCRdb to the multiplex PCR reads, yields one record per CDR3 protein. The sample lists hundreds of thousands of distinct CDR3 sequences; roughly 15% were seen once. Time point denoted: newly diagnosed GD, antithyroid drugs for less than 3 months. From PBMCs, RNA was extracted and then used to make the TCR library. Staff took about 10 milliliters of peripheral blood and put it into EDTA tubes. The data were also submitted as part of a second study, on T cells in Graves' hyperthyroidism and ophthalmopathy.

The origin of this receptor is a woman in her 30s with Graves disease. Material: peripheral blood mononuclear cells (PBMCs), obtained at new diagnosis, from a patient treated with antithyroid drugs. This chain joins TRBV2 and TRBJ2-3; D is uncertain. The CDR3 bases are TGTGCCAGCAGCTCCACCCTGGGTGGGGTGAGCACAGATACGCAGTATTTT. Translated: CASSSTLGGVSTDTQYF.